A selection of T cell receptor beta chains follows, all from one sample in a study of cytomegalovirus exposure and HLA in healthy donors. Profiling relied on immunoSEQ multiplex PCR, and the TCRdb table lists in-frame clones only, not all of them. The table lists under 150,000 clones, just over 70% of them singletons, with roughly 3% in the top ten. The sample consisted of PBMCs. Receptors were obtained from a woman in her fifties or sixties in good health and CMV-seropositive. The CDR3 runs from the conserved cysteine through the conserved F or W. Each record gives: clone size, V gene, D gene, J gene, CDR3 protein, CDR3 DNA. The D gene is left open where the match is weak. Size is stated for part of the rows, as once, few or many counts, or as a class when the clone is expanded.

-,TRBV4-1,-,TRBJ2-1,CASRGGADEQFF,TGCGCCAGCAGGGGGGGAGCGGATGAGCAGTTCTTC
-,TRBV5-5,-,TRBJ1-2,CASSLDRASYGYTF,TGTGCCAGCAGCTTGGACAGGGCTTCCTATGGCTACACCTTC
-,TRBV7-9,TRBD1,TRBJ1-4,CASSFGQGAANEKLFF,TGTGCCAGCAGCTTCGGGCAGGGGGCGGCTAATGAAAAACTGTTTTTT
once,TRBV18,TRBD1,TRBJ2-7,CASSSGQAVSYEQYF,TGTGCCAGCTCATCGGGACAGGCCGTCTCCTACGAGCAGTACTTC
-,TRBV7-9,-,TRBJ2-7,CASSFEGTSSYEQYF,TGTGCCAGCAGCTTCGAGGGGACATCTTCCTACGAGCAGTACTTC
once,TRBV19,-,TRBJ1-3,CASRTAGRLLSSGNTIYF,TGTGCCAGTAGGACAGCAGGACGCCTCCTAAGCTCTGGAAACACCATATATTTT
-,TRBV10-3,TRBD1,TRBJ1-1,CAISESVDYRGQGYTEAFF,TGTGCCATCAGTGAGTCGGTGGACTACAGGGGGCAAGGATACACTGAAGCTTTCTTT
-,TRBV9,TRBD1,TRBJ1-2,CASSDRDRANGYTF,TGTGCCAGCAGCGATCGGGACAGGGCTAATGGCTACACCTTC
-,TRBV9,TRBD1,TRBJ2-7,CASSAGTGGMQYF,TGTGCCAGCAGCGCTGGGACAGGGGGTATGCAGTACTTC
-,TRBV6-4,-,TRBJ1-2,CASSDQGTGYTF,TGTGCCAGCAGTGACCAGGGAACAGGCTACACCTTC
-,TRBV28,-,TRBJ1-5,CASSFGTGRGQPQHF,TGTGCCAGCAGTTTCGGCACAGGGAGGGGTCAGCCCCAGCATTTT
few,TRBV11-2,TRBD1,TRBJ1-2,CASSLFGTGGGGYTF,TGTGCCAGCAGCTTATTCGGGACAGGGGGTGGAGGCTACACCTTC
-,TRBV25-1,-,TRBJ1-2,CASSVGGRGYTF,TGTGCCAGCAGTGTGGGGGGGAGAGGCTACACCTTC
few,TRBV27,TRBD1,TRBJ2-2,CASSLAGGYTGELFF,TGTGCCAGCAGTTTAGCAGGGGGCTACACCGGGGAGCTGTTTTTT
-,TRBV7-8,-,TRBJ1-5,CASSHPNGQTGSNQPQHF,TGTGCCAGCAGCCATCCGAACGGACAGACGGGTAGCAATCAGCCCCAGCATTTT
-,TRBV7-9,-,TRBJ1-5,CASSFIGEGQPQHF,TGTGCCAGCAGCTTTATTGGGGAGGGACAGCCCCAGCATTTT
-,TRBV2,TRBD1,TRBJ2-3,CASFDRGPRTDTQYF,TGTGCCAGCTTCGACAGGGGCCCCCGCACAGATACGCAGTATTTT
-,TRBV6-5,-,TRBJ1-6,CASSYSTQVRSPLHF,TGTGCCAGCAGTTACTCGACCCAGGTCCGTTCACCCCTCCACTTT
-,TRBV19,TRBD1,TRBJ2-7,CASSIAGGIYEQYF,TGTGCCAGTAGTATCGCAGGGGGCATCTACGAGCAGTACTTC
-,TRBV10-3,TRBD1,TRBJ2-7,CAITARGQDLYEQYF,TGTGCCATCACCGCTCGGGGACAGGATCTCTACGAGCAGTACTTC
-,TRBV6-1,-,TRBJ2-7,CASSDEQGYEQYF,TGTGCCAGCAGTGACGAACAGGGCTACGAGCAGTACTTC
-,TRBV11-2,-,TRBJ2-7,CASDPGTHYEQYF,TGTGCCAGCGACCCCGGGACACACTACGAGCAGTACTTC
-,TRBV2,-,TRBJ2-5,CASEYQETQYF,TGTGCCAGCGAGTACCAAGAGACCCAGTACTTC
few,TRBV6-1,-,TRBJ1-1,CASSLRELPNTEAFF,TGTGCCAGCAGTTTAAGGGAGCTCCCCAACACTGAAGCTTTCTTT
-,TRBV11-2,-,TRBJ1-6,CASSPETGFYSPLHF,TGTGCCAGCAGCCCCGAGACAGGTTTTTATTCACCCCTCCACTTT
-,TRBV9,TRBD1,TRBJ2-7,CASSRDRAHEQYF,TGTGCCAGCAGCCGGGACAGGGCCCACGAGCAGTACTTC
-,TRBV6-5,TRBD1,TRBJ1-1,CASRELTGVLTEAFF,TGTGCCAGCAGGGAGTTGACAGGGGTTCTCACTGAAGCTTTCTTT
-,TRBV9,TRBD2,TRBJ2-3,CASSGGGRGTDTQYF,TGTGCCAGCAGCGGCGGGGGGAGGGGCACAGATACGCAGTATTTT
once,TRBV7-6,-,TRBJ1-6,CASSPGGANLDSPLHF,TGTGCCAGCAGCCCAGGAGGAGCCAACCTCGATTCACCCCTCCACTTT
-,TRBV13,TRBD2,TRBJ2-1,CASSPRTSGAHYNEQFF,TGTGCCAGCAGCCCAAGGACTAGCGGGGCACACTACAATGAGCAGTTCTTC
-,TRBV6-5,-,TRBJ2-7,CASSYSSDKYEQYF,TGTGCCAGCAGTTACTCGTCGGACAAATACGAGCAGTACTTC
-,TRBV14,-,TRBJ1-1,CASSPRVMNTEAFF,TGTGCCAGCAGCCCCAGGGTAATGAACACTGAAGCTTTCTTT
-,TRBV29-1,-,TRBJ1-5,CSVLQGPPGQPQHF,TGCAGCGTTCTGCAGGGGCCTCCCGGACAGCCCCAGCATTTT
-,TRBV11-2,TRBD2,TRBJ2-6,CASSFRGVFTPSGANVLTF,TGTGCCAGCAGCTTTCGGGGGGTCTTTACCCCCTCTGGGGCCAACGTCCTGACTTTC
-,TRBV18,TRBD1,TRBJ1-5,CASSPEQGNQPQHF,TGTGCCAGCTCACCGGAACAGGGGAATCAGCCCCAGCATTTT
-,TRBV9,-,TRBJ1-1,CASSVGWAMDTEAFF,TGTGCCAGCAGCGTAGGTTGGGCCATGGACACTGAAGCTTTCTTT
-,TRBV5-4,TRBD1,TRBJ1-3,CASSTRQGLGNTIYF,TGTGCCAGCAGCACTAGACAGGGGCTCGGAAACACCATATATTTT
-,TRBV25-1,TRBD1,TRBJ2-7,CASSAPGQGTYEQYF,TGTGCCAGCAGTGCCCCGGGACAGGGTACCTACGAGCAGTACTTC
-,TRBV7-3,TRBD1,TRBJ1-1,CASSPGGGRGNTEALF,TGTGCCAGCAGCCCCGGTGGGGGCAGGGGGAACACTGAAGCTCTCTTT
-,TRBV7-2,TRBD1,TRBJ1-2,CASSSTTGGNYGYTF,TGTGCCAGCAGCTCAACGACAGGGGGGAACTATGGCTACACCTTC
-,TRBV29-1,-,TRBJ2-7,CSGGLKDEQYF,TGCAGCGGGGGACTGAAGGACGAGCAGTACTTC
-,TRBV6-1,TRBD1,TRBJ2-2,CASSGGTGGSGELFF,TGTGCCAGCAGCGGTGGGACAGGGGGCTCCGGGGAGCTGTTTTTT
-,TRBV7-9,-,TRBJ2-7,CASSVATTYEQYF,TGTGCCAGCAGCGTTGCTACTACCTACGAGCAGTACTTC
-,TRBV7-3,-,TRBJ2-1,CASSASANSYNEQFF,TGTGCCAGCAGCGCAAGCGCAAACTCCTACAATGAGCAGTTCTTC
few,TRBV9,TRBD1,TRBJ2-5,CASSVTGETQYF,TGTGCCAGCAGCGTGACAGGGGAGACCCAGTACTTC
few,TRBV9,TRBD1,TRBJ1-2,CASSVDSGQGGYGYTF,TGTGCCAGCAGCGTAGATTCAGGACAGGGAGGGTATGGCTACACCTTC
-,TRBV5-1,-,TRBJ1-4,CASSLRTGGNEKLFF,TGCGCCAGCAGCTTACGGACCGGGGGAAATGAAAAACTGTTTTTT
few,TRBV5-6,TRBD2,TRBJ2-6,CASSLASGGPSSGANVLTF,TGTGCCAGCAGCTTGGCTAGCGGGGGGCCAAGCTCTGGGGCCAACGTCCTGACTTTC
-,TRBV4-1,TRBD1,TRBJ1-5,CASSLDRAGNQPQHF,TGCGCCAGCAGCCTAGACAGGGCTGGCAATCAGCCCCAGCATTTT
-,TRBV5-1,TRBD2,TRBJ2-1,CASSLEGDSGVDEQFF,TGCGCCAGCAGCTTGGAAGGGGATAGCGGGGTAGACGAGCAGTTCTTC
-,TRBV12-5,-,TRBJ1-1,CASGLQNTEAFF,TGTGCTAGTGGCTTACAGAACACTGAAGCTTTCTTT
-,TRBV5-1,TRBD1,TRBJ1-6,CASSSLETGVNSPLHF,TGCGCCAGCAGCTCACTCGAGACAGGGGTGAATTCACCCCTCCACTTT
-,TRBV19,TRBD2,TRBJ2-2,CASSIGERGRNTGELFF,TGTGCCAGTAGTATAGGCGAGCGGGGGAGGAACACCGGGGAGCTGTTTTTT
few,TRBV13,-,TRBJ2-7,CASSSHFGGVYEQYF,TGTGCCAGCAGCTCACATTTCGGCGGGGTCTACGAGCAGTACTTC
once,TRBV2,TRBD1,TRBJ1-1,CASSGQGLTEAFF,TGTGCCAGCAGCGGACAGGGTCTCACTGAAGCTTTCTTT
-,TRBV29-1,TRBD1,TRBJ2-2,CSVLGGWGTGELFF,TGCAGCGTTCTAGGGGGCTGGGGGACCGGGGAGCTGTTTTTT